Below, 9 T cell receptor beta chains from the same sample are listed, as sequenced in a study of identical twins. One entry per CDR3 protein, called by TCRdb with MiXCR from the 5' RACE reads. The sample has about 890,000 distinct CDR3 sequences; 10% to 15% are singletons. The same sample was also used in a study of yellow fever vaccine responses in identical twins.

Input material: PBMCs. These receptors all come from a woman between 18 and 29 years old in good health.

V gene TRBV20-1 combines with J gene TRBJ2-7, with TRBD1 identical over 9 bases. In germline, CDR1 is DFQATT, CDR2 SNEGSKA (reference sequence). The CDR3 length is 14 residues. V lost 1 base to trimming and J lost 6 bases; unmatched junction nucleotides: 7. The CDR3 protein is CSARAPGQGGEQYF. The CDR3 DNA reads TGCAGTGCTAGAGCCCCGGGACAGGGAGGCGAGCAGTACTTC.

This chain links TRBV20-1 with TRBJ2-1, with a tentative D call TRBD2 (6 bases). CDR1 DFQATT and CDR2 SNEGSKA come from the germline V gene (reference sequence). Trimming removed 3 bases at V and 4 bases at J, with 16 bases between. The CDR3 contains 15 residues. CDR3 residues: CSARTSSIRYNEQFF. The CDR3 DNA follows: TGCAGTGCTAGGACTAGTTCAATCAGGTACAATGAGCAGTTCTTC.

This clonotype occurred a few times. The V and J genes are TRBV24-1 and TRBJ2-1, with 9 bases matching TRBD1. Germline V gene lookup returns CDR1 KGHDR and CDR2 SFDVKD. The CDR3 has 14 amino acids. Trimming removed 8 bases from V and 9 bases from J; junction bases left unmatched: 10. CDR3 nucleotide sequence: TGTGCCACCAAAGGGACAGGGTATTTTGGTGAGCAGTTCTTC. It translates to CATKGTGYFGEQFF.

The chain employs TRBV29-1 and TRBJ2-7, with 7 bases aligning to TRBD2. Germline CDR1 is SQVTM and CDR2 is ANQGSEA. This CDR3 region has 14 residues. J was trimmed by 6 bases and V by 4 bases; bases with no gene match: 12. In nucleotides, the CDR3 is TGCAGCGTTGGTGGGGGGGGGAGCATACGCGAGCAGTACTTC. Protein product: CSVGGGGSIREQYF.

The chain is built from TRBV5-1 and TRBJ2-5; D possibly corresponds to TRBD1 (6 bases). The CDR3 consists of 14 residues. Germline values: CDR1 SGHRS, CDR2 YFSETQ. V lost 3 bases and J 5 bases, leaving 14 bases between the germline ends. CDR3 region: CASSSYGGAETQYF. In nucleotides, the CDR3 is TGCGCCAGCAGCTCGTATGGGGGCGCGGAGACCCAGTACTTC.

This chain joins TRBV9 and TRBJ2-5, with 8 bases matching TRBD1. The germline CDR1 and CDR2 sequences are SGDLS and YYNGEE. Trimming cost V 0 bases and J 4 bases; bases outside gene matches: 5. The CDR3 consists of 15 residues. In DNA form, the CDR3 reads TGTGCCAGCAGCGTAGATATCAGGGGGCGAGAGACCCAGTACTTC. Translated, it gives CASSVDIRGRETQYF. The variable domain in full, completed from reference TRBV9 and TRBJ2-5, reads DSGVTQTPKHLITATGQRVTLRCSPRSGDLSVYWYQQSLDQGLQFLIQYYNGEERAKGNILERFSAQQFPDLHSELNLSSLELGDSALYFCASSVDIRGRETQYFGPGTRLLVL.

This chain connects TRBV5-1 to TRBJ2-7; 7 bases agree with TRBD1. Trimming took 0 bases from V and 2 from J; bases not matched to a gene: 8. The V gene's germline CDR1 is SGHRS and CDR2 YFSETQ. The CDR3 consists of 16 residues. CDR3 amino acids: CASSLGGTDLPYEQYF. Written as DNA, the CDR3 is TGCGCCAGCAGCTTGGGTGGGACAGACCTTCCCTACGAGCAGTACTTC.

The table lists this clonotype with a few counts. This sequence joins TRBV20-1 and TRBJ1-2; D is unclear. The CDR3 extends over 11 amino acids. Trimming took 6 bases from V and 2 from J, leaving 7 bases between them. Germline assignment: CDR1 DFQATT and CDR2 SNEGSKA (reference sequence). The chain's CDR3 is CSARKNYGYTF. In DNA form, the CDR3 reads TGCAGTGCCAGAAAAAACTATGGCTACACCTTC.

This clonotype came up a few times. V and J are TRBV20-1 and TRBJ2-3, with D uncertain. The V gene's germline CDR1 is DFQATT and CDR2 SNEGSKA (reference sequence). V was clipped by 3 bases and J by 1 base, with 14 bases between them. This CDR3 comprises 15 residues. The CDR3 loop reads CSARDGLDRTDTQYF. In nucleotides, the CDR3 is TGCAGTGCTAGGGATGGGTTGGACCGCACAGATACGCAGTATTTT.